The 7 T cell receptor beta chains in this list originate from one sample, sequenced in a study of blood T cell repertoires in COVID-19. The table came from immunoSEQ multiplex PCR; TCRdb's copy has only in-frame clones and leaves some out. Found here are over 350,000 clones, 86% of them singletons; the top ten hold 1.4% to 1.5%. The specimen was peripheral blood. The receptors stem from a woman aged 30 to 39 with active or convalescent COVID-19.

This clone was seen only once. The CDR3 loop is CASSNSGPVNEQFF. The CDR3 DNA reads TGTGCCAGCAGCAATAGCGGGCCCGTCAATGAGCAGTTCTTC. The V and J genes are TRBV6-5 and TRBJ2-1; 7 bases line up with TRBD2. J was trimmed by 6 bases and V by 6 bases; bases with no gene match: 8. The CDR3 spans 14 residues. CDR1 and CDR2 (germline): MNHEY, SVGAGI.

The rearrangement uses TRBV5-6 and TRBJ1-5; D is uncertain. The V and J ends lost 4 bases and 7 bases respectively, with 12 bases between them. CDR1 is SGHDT, CDR2 YYEEEE, per germline. The CDR3 consists of 13 residues. In nucleotides, the CDR3 is TGTGCCAGCAGCCCGAACCCGGAGCAGCCCCAGCATTTT. This encodes CASSPNPEQPQHF.

The chain combines TRBV6-1 with TRBJ1-3, with a possible D match to TRBD1 (5 bases). Between the trimmed V and J ends, which lost 0 bases and 0 bases, there was a span of 15 bases. The CDR3 extends over 18 amino acids. Per germline, CDR1 MNHNS and CDR2 SASEGT. Here the CDR3 reads CASSEALKGVSSGNTIYF. DNA of the CDR3: TGTGCCAGCAGTGAAGCGCTTAAAGGGGTGAGCTCTGGAAACACCATATATTTT.

The rearrangement links TRBV6-6 to TRBJ2-7; 12 bases map to TRBD2. Trimming took 7 bases from V and 2 from J; bases not matched to a gene: 0. Germline assignment: CDR1 MNHNY and CDR2 SVGAGI (reference sequence). The CDR3 length is 13 residues. The CDR3 loop reads CASTSGRAYEQYF. The CDR3 nucleotides read TGTGCCAGCACTAGCGGGAGGGCCTACGAGCAGTACTTC.

V gene TRBV2 combines with J gene TRBJ2-1, with D unclear. V lost 11 bases and J 0 bases, leaving 11 bases between the germline ends. The CDR3 is 13 residues long. In germline, CDR1 is SNHLY, CDR2 FYNNEI. The CDR3 coding sequence is TGTGCCGGCCGATTAAGCTCCTACAATGAGCAGTTCTTC. Its protein is CAGRLSSYNEQFF.

The gene calls are TRBV19 and TRBJ1-2; D might be TRBD1 (6 bases). The CDR3 length is 15 residues. Germline V lookup: CDR1 LNHDA, CDR2 SQIVND (reference sequence). V was pared by 3 bases and J by 0 bases, with 11 bases between. The CDR3 bases are TGTGCCAGTAGTATTCAGGGGAAAGCTAACTATGGCTACACCTTC. Translation gives CASSIQGKANYGYTF.

This sequence joins TRBV18 and TRBJ1-1, with 12 nucleotides matching TRBD1. Trimming at V came to 4 bases and at J to 5 bases, leaving 8 bases not matched to a gene. CDR1 is KGHSH, CDR2 LQKENI, per germline. The CDR3 runs 16 residues. In nucleotides, the CDR3 is TGTGCCAGCTCACTGTCCGGGACAGGGGGCCTTACTGAAGCTTTCTTT. Translated, it gives CASSLSGTGGLTEAFF.